Below are 23 T cell receptor beta chains sequenced from a single sample in a study of cytomegalovirus exposure and HLA in healthy donors. The PCR ran on 60 Vbeta and 13 Jbeta primers. TCRdb keeps only in-frame clones here, not all; method: immunoSEQ multiplex PCR. The table shows under 100,000 clones, with around three quarters occurring only once. The sample was PBMCs. These receptors were taken from a human donor in good health.

This chain uses TRBV10-3 with TRBJ1-2; 10 nucleotides agree with TRBD1. The CDR3 extends over 16 amino acids. Germline assignment: CDR1 ENHRY and CDR2 SYGVKD. V gave up 4 bases and J gave up 2 bases; unmatched junction bases: 7. CDR3 in amino acids: CAISGVTGGANYGYTF. CDR3 sequence (DNA): TGTGCCATCAGTGGGGTGACAGGGGGCGCGAACTATGGCTACACCTTC.

The chain has TRBV28 and TRBJ2-3; D is unresolved. The CDR3 runs to 14 residues. Trimming stripped 2 bases from V and 2 bases from J, with 8 bases between. Looked up from germline, CDR1 is MDHEN and CDR2 is SYDVKM. CDR3 coding DNA: TGTGCCAGCAGTTTAGGGCAGATCACAGATACGCAGTATTTT. It translates to CASSLGQITDTQYF. Supplemented by reference TRBV28 and TRBJ2-3, the full variable domain reads DVKVTQSSRYLVKRTGEKVFLECVQDMDHENMFWYRQDPGLGLRLIYFSYDVKMKEKGDIPEGYSVSREKKERFSLILESASTNQTSMYLCASSLGQITDTQYFGPGTRLTVL.

The V call is TRBV5-4, the J call TRBJ2-7, with 14 bases aligning to TRBD2. J lost 6 bases, V lost 3 bases, and 2 bases had no gene match. Germline assignment: CDR1 SGHNT and CDR2 YYREEE (reference sequence). The CDR3 consists of 14 residues. The CDR3 here is CASSSGTSGGEQYF. For the CDR3, the DNA is TGTGCCAGCAGCTCTGGGACTAGCGGGGGCGAGCAGTACTTC.

The chain is built from TRBV4-1 and TRBJ2-3; TRBD2 matches at 7 bases. Germline CDR1 is MGHRA and CDR2 is YSYEKL. Trimming took 0 bases from V and 10 from J; bases not matched to a gene: 10. The CDR3 is 15 amino acids. This chain's CDR3 is CASSQDSSGAVSQYF. DNA for the CDR3: TGCGCCAGCAGCCAAGATTCCAGCGGGGCCGTATCGCAGTATTTT.

This chain connects TRBV30 to TRBJ2-7; 7 bases fit TRBD1. This CDR3 is built from 13 residues. CDR1 is GTSNPN and CDR2 is SVGIG in the germline V gene (reference sequence). The ends lost 5 bases at V and 1 base at J; junction bases unmatched: 5. The CDR3 loop reads CAWGGTVSYEQYF. CDR3 coding DNA: TGTGCCTGGGGTGGGACAGTGTCCTACGAGCAGTACTTC.

The V call is TRBV4-1, the J call TRBJ1-2; a weak D match, TRBD1 (6 bases). The CDR3 covers 16 residues. Germline values: CDR1 MGHRA, CDR2 YSYEKL. Trimming took 1 base from V and 4 from J, leaving 16 bases between them. The CDR3 sequence is CASSQGAGTGFYGYTF. CDR3 bases: TGCGCCAGCAGCCAAGGGGCTGGAACAGGGTTCTATGGCTACACCTTC.

V and J are TRBV5-1 and TRBJ2-1; D not certain. The CDR3 sequence is 11 residues long. Germline values: CDR1 SGHRS, CDR2 YFSETQ. Trimming left V 3 bases short and J 7 bases short, with 5 bases between. CDR3 in DNA: TGCGCCAGCAGCTCCCAGAATGAGCAGTTCTTC. Translated, it gives CASSSQNEQFF.

This clone was detected a few times. V is TRBV7-2 and J is TRBJ2-5; D may be TRBD1 (5 bases). The CDR3 spans 15 residues. Germline V gene sequence: CDR1 SGHTA, CDR2 FQGNSA. Between the trimmed V and J ends, which lost 5 bases and 1 base, there was a span of 14 bases. The CDR3 region has the DNA TGTGCCAGCAGCAAAGAGACAGTGCCCCAAGAGACCCAGTACTTC. It is translated as CASSKETVPQETQYF.

This clone was seen only a few times. The rearrangement joins TRBV5-4 to TRBJ1-6; TRBD1 might be the D (5 bases). Between the trimmed V and J ends, which lost 3 bases and 8 bases, there was a span of 12 bases. Germline CDR1 and CDR2: SGHNT and YYREEE (reference sequence). The CDR3 has 14 amino acids. CDR3 sequence (DNA): TGTGCCAGCAGCTCGGGGGAGCGCGATTCACCCCTCCACTTT. Protein product: CASSSGERDSPLHF.

The chain uses TRBV19 and TRBJ1-1; 7 bases are a match to TRBD1. The CDR3 runs to 16 residues. CDR1 LNHDA and CDR2 SQIVND come from the germline V gene (reference sequence). The V segment lost 2 bases and the J segment 4 bases; nucleotides outside the gene matches: 10. CDR3 amino acids: CASSILSQAGGTEAFF. The DNA of the CDR3 is TGTGCCAGTAGTATACTCTCCCAGGCAGGGGGCACTGAAGCTTTCTTT. The full variable domain, its missing parts supplied by reference TRBV19 and TRBJ1-1, is DGGITQSPKYLFRKEGQNVTLSCEQNLNHDAMYWYRQDPGQGLRLIYYSQIVNDFQKGDIAEGYSVSREKKESFPLTVTSAQKNPTAFYLCASSILSQAGGTEAFFGQGTRLTVV.

The chain combines TRBV2 with TRBJ1-5, with D perhaps matching TRBD1 (6 bases). Trimming left V 1 base short and J 1 base short, with 8 bases between. The CDR3 runs to 15 residues. Germline assignment: CDR1 SNHLY and CDR2 FYNNEI. CDR3 protein: CASSEGTVSNQPQHF. DNA of the CDR3: TGTGCCAGCAGTGAAGGGACAGTGAGCAATCAGCCCCAGCATTTT.

The gene calls are TRBV6-1 and TRBJ2-1; TRBD1 is a possible D gene (5 bases). The CDR3 is 17 residues long. Trimming stripped 2 bases from V and 0 bases from J, with 14 bases between. The germline V gene has CDR1 MNHNS and CDR2 SASEGT. CDR3 bases: TGTGCCAGCAGTGAAACTCAAGGACACCGCTCCTACAATGAGCAGTTCTTC. Translating it yields CASSETQGHRSYNEQFF.

The chain carries TRBV18 and TRBJ2-3; 12 bases map to TRBD2. The CDR3 contains 16 residues. Germline V CDR1 and CDR2: KGHSH, LQKENI. V dropped 3 bases and J dropped 5; count of bases not matched to a gene: 6. The CDR3 DNA is TGTGCCAGCTCACCGACTAGCGGGGGCGTTGGAGATACGCAGTATTTT. Translation gives CASSPTSGGVGDTQYF.

In nucleotides, the CDR3 is TGCGCCAGCAGCCATACCTTGGGGACAGGGAATTCACCCCTCCACTTT. This sequence encodes CASSHTLGTGNSPLHF. V is TRBV5-1 and J is TRBJ1-6, with TRBD1 matching 9 bases. The CDR3 length is 16 residues. Germline V gene sequence: CDR1 SGHRS, CDR2 YFSETQ. Losses at the gene ends were 4 bases for V and 7 bases for J; bases not matched to a gene: 9. Using reference TRBV5-1 and TRBJ1-6 for the parts outside the CDR3, the full variable domain is KAGVTQTPRYLIKTRGQQVTLSCSPISGHRSVSWYQQTPGQGLQFLFEYFSETQRNKGNFPGRFSGRQFSNSRSEMNVSTLELGDSALYLCASSHTLGTGNSPLHFGNGTRLTVT.

The chain links TRBV5-1 to TRBJ1-4, with D hard to call. V dropped 2 bases and J dropped 0 bases, with 5 bases sitting between them. The CDR3 runs to 14 residues. Germline V lookup: CDR1 SGHRS, CDR2 YFSETQ. CDR3 sequence: CASSFTATNEKLFF. The CDR3 DNA sequence: TGCGCCAGCAGCTTCACTGCAACTAATGAAAAACTGTTTTTT.

This clone was detected once. This chain uses TRBV6-6 with TRBJ1-2; D unclear. The CDR3 is 16 amino acids. Trimming removed 0 bases from V and 0 bases from J, with 11 bases in between. Germline CDR1 MNHNY, CDR2 SVGAGI (reference sequence). The CDR3 sequence is CASSYSRHRSNYGYTF. CDR3 sequence (DNA): TGTGCCAGCAGTTACTCGAGACACCGTTCTAACTATGGCTACACCTTC.

This chain connects TRBV7-9 to TRBJ1-1; TRBD1 matches at 8 bases. Per germline, CDR1 SEHNR and CDR2 FQNEAQ (reference sequence). The V and J ends lost 5 bases and 0 bases, in that order; junction bases with no gene match: 8. The CDR3 extends over 16 amino acids. CDR3 nucleotide sequence: TGTGCCAGCAGCCGAGGACAGGGAATATTGAACACTGAAGCTTTCTTT. Amino acids: CASSRGQGILNTEAFF.

The chain recombines TRBV4-1 with TRBJ2-7; 7 bases fit TRBD1. The CDR3 loop spans 16 amino acids. The junction had 10 bases not matched to a gene; V was cut back by 3 bases and J by 2 bases. Germline V CDR1 and CDR2: MGHRA, YSYEKL. CDR3 in amino acids: CASSQTDRIRPYEQYF. The CDR3 DNA reads TGCGCCAGCAGCCAGACGGACAGGATCCGCCCCTACGAGCAGTACTTC.

The table lists this clone with a few counts. This chain uses TRBV5-8 with TRBJ1-1, with D tentatively TRBD1 (5 bases). This CDR3 region has 14 residues. Germline V gives CDR1 SGHTS, CDR2 YDEGEE. V gave up 1 base and J gave up 5 bases, with 12 bases separating them. The CDR3 bases are TGTGCCAGCAGCTTGAGTTGGGAGGGGACTGAAGCTTTCTTT. This sequence encodes CASSLSWEGTEAFF. Together with reference TRBV5-8 and TRBJ1-1, the CDR3 gives the full variable domain: EAGVTQSPTHLIKTRGQQATLRCSPISGHTSVYWYQQALGLGLQFLLWYDEGEERNRGNFPPRFSGRQFPNYSSELNVNALELEDSALYLCASSLSWEGTEAFFGQGTRLTVV.

The chain combines TRBV11-2 with TRBJ2-5, with D perhaps TRBD2 (5 bases). Germline values: CDR1 SGHAT, CDR2 FQNNGV. This CDR3 spans 12 amino acids. Trimming took 9 bases from V and 4 from J, leaving 12 bases between them. CDR3 sequence (DNA): TGTGCCAGTGGACTGGAACGAGAGACCCAGTACTTC. It translates to CASGLERETQYF.

The chain carries TRBV11-2 and TRBJ1-5, with 8 bases fitting TRBD1. The CDR3 totals 18 residues. With V trimmed by 3 bases and J by 1 base, 11 bases remained unmatched. Per the germline V gene, CDR1 is SGHAT and CDR2 is FQNNGV. The CDR3: CASSFLGQALGSNQPQHF. The CDR3 DNA sequence: TGTGCCAGCAGCTTTTTGGGACAGGCTCTAGGGAGCAATCAGCCCCAGCATTTT.

J is TRBJ1-1 and V is TRBV5-1, with a weak D call TRBD1 (5 bases). V dropped 0 bases and J dropped 5 bases, with 11 bases sitting between them. Germline-derived CDR1 and CDR2 are SGHRS and YFSETQ. CDR3 size: 14 residues. The CDR3: CASSLDAGRTEAFF. CDR3 DNA sequence: TGCGCCAGCAGCTTGGATGCAGGGCGTACTGAAGCTTTCTTT.

The chain combines TRBV29-1 with TRBJ1-4, with 12 bases that match TRBD1. V was pared by 3 bases and J by 7 bases, with 9 bases of the junction left unmatched. This CDR3 spans 16 amino acids. Germline V gene lookup returns CDR1 SQVTM and CDR2 ANQGSEA. CDR3 residues: CSVDEQEGQGAEKLFF. The CDR3 nucleotides read TGCAGCGTTGATGAACAGGAGGGACAGGGGGCTGAAAAACTGTTTTTT. The entire variable domain, with the rest obtained from reference TRBV29-1 and TRBJ1-4, is as follows: SAVISQKPSRDICQRGTSLTIQCQVDSQVTMMFWYRQQPGQSLTLIATANQGSEATYESGFVIDKFPISRPNLTFSTLTVSNMSPEDSSIYLCSVDEQEGQGAEKLFFGSGTQLSVL.